The 30 T cell receptor beta chains below were found in one sample sequenced in a study of T cells in localized non-small cell lung cancer. The method was immunoSEQ multiplex PCR; TCRdb's version includes in-frame clones alone and lacks a portion of them. The sample has around 92,000 clones; approximately 90% are singletons. The sequencing here drew on PBMCs, taken before any cancer treatment. These receptors were collected from a woman aged 40-75 years with stage II squamous cell lung carcinoma.

The genes are TRBV28 and TRBJ1-1; no clear D. This CDR3 comprises 11 residues. CDR1 is MDHEN and CDR2 is SYDVKM in the germline V gene. The CDR3 nucleotides read TGTGCGACGGGTCCGGCGGCTGAAGCTTTCTTT. Its translation: CATGPAAEAFF.

The rearrangement links TRBV18 to TRBJ1-3, with D possibly TRBD1 on 5 matching bases. CDR3 size: 13 residues. V was shortened by 6 bases and J by 1 base, with 7 bases between the two germline ends. CDR1 is KGHSH, CDR2 LQKENI, per germline. This CDR3 is CASSAGSGNTIYF. The DNA for the CDR3 is TGTGCCAGCTCCGCAGGGTCTGGAAACACCATATATTTT.

The V call is TRBV7-9, the J call TRBJ2-5; no definite D call. V was trimmed by 4 bases and J by 5 bases, leaving 14 bases between them. Germline V gene sequence: CDR1 SEHNR, CDR2 FQNEAQ (reference sequence). This CDR3 spans 14 amino acids. The CDR3, as DNA: TGTGCCAGCAGCTCAGGCCCAGTCGGGGAGACCCAGTACTTC. Its protein product is CASSSGPVGETQYF.

This rearrangement joins TRBV27 to TRBJ2-2; 9 bases are shared with TRBD1. Trimming at V came to 5 bases and at J to 4 bases, leaving 5 bases not matched to a gene. This CDR3 comprises 15 residues. CDR1 is MNHEY and CDR2 is SMNVEV in the germline V gene (reference sequence). The CDR3 spells CASSLQGALTGELFF. In DNA, the CDR3 is TGTGCCAGCAGTCTACAGGGGGCGCTCACCGGGGAGCTGTTTTTT.

V and J are TRBV2 and TRBJ1-2, with D possibly being TRBD1 (5 bases). Germline CDR1 and CDR2: SNHLY and FYNNEI. With 3 bases removed from V and 4 bases from J, the gap between germline ends came to 12 bases. The CDR3 extends over 14 amino acids. In nucleotides, the CDR3 is TGTGCCAGCAGTGACGTGGGTGGGGCCTATGGCTACACCTTC. Translated: CASSDVGGAYGYTF.

This sequence joins TRBV18 and TRBJ2-3; maybe TRBD1 (5 bases). The CDR3 loop spans 16 amino acids. The germline CDR1 and CDR2 sequences are KGHSH and LQKENI. V lost 2 bases and J lost 5, with 17 bases in between. The CDR3 region is CASSPNRPKKGDTQYF. The CDR3 nucleotides are TGTGCCAGCTCACCAAACAGGCCTAAAAAGGGAGATACGCAGTATTTT.

This chain joins TRBV19 and TRBJ2-6, with 9 bases lining up with TRBD1. Germline CDR1 and CDR2: LNHDA and SQIVND (reference sequence). V shed 6 bases, J shed 1 base, and the junction held 10 bases outside the gene matches. The CDR3 extends over 18 amino acids. The CDR3 coding sequence is TGTGCCAGTAGAATTACAGGGGGCGCCGGGTCTGGGGCCAACGTCCTGACTTTC. It yields the protein CASRITGGAGSGANVLTF.

The chain combines TRBV11-1 with TRBJ1-6, with 9 bases lining up with TRBD1. Trimming cost V 5 bases and J 5 bases; bases outside gene matches: 4. Germline loops: CDR1 SGHAT, CDR2 FQDESV (reference sequence). The CDR3 length is 15 residues. The CDR3 protein is CASSRRQGDNSPLHF. The CDR3 DNA follows: TGTGCCAGCAGCCGCAGACAGGGGGATAATTCACCCCTCCACTTT.

The chain couples TRBV20-1 to TRBJ1-2; D not certain. The germline V gene encodes CDR1 DFQATT and CDR2 SNEGSKA (reference sequence). Trimming took off 5 bases at V and 8 bases at J, with 9 bases between the two ends. This CDR3 is built from 10 residues. CDR3 sequence: CSAYIRGYTF. CDR3 nucleotide sequence: TGCAGTGCTTACATCAGGGGCTACACCTTC.

CDR3 sequence reads: CASSQDRGSYEQYF. The CDR3 region has the DNA TGTGCCAGCAGCCAGGACAGGGGATCCTACGAGCAGTACTTC. The chain links TRBV7-8 to TRBJ2-5; 9 bases map to TRBD1. The DNA end is a closer match to TRBJ2-7, so the J assignment may be wrong. Looked up from germline, CDR1 is SGHVS and CDR2 is FQNEAQ. The CDR3 spans 14 residues.

The V and J genes are TRBV11-3 and TRBJ2-1, with 9 bases that match TRBD1. V shed 8 bases and J 9 bases; nucleotides not matched to a gene: 5. Germline loops: CDR1 SGHNT, CDR2 YENEEA. The CDR3 is 12 amino acids. The CDR3 sequence is CASGPGQGEQFF. The CDR3 DNA reads as TGTGCCAGCGGCCCGGGACAGGGTGAGCAGTTCTTC.

The V and J genes are TRBV15 and TRBJ1-2; weak D call: TRBD1 (5 bases). V was shortened by 1 base and J by 6 bases, with 15 bases between the two germline ends. CDR1 and CDR2 (germline): LNHNV, YYDKDF (reference sequence). There are 15 residues in the CDR3. DNA of the CDR3: TGTGCCACCAGCAGAGGTGGCAGGGTTGAGGATGGCTACACCTTC. Protein: CATSRGGRVEDGYTF. The whole variable domain, filled in from reference TRBV15 and TRBJ1-2, reads DAMVIQNPRYQVTQFGKPVTLSCSQTLNHNVMYWYQQKSSQAPKLLFHYYDKDFNNEADTPDNFQSRRPNTSFCFLDIRSPGLGDTAMYLCATSRGGRVEDGYTFGSGTRLTVV.

The V gene is TRBV5-1, the J gene TRBJ1-5; D gene ambiguous. In germline, CDR1 is SGHRS, CDR2 YFSETQ. This CDR3 is 15 amino acids long. Trimming shortened V by 0 bases and J by 0 bases, and 7 bases separated the two germline ends. The CDR3 nucleotides read TGCGCCAGCAGCTTGGACAGCTATAGCAATCAGCCCCAGCATTTT. Encoded protein: CASSLDSYSNQPQHF. Complete variable domain (other parts from reference TRBV5-1 and TRBJ1-5): KAGVTQTPRYLIKTRGQQVTLSCSPISGHRSVSWYQQTPGQGLQFLFEYFSETQRNKGNFPGRFSGRQFSNSRSEMNVSTLELGDSALYLCASSLDSYSNQPQHFGDGTRLSIL.

V is TRBV6-5 and J is TRBJ2-2; D is undetermined. The CDR3 consists of 16 residues. Germline-derived CDR1 and CDR2 are MNHEY and SVGAGI. V was cut by 4 bases and J by 0 bases, with 12 bases left in between. The CDR3 spells CASSSHWGSNTGELFF. The CDR3 DNA is TGTGCCAGCAGTTCCCATTGGGGTTCGAACACCGGGGAGCTGTTTTTT.

V gene TRBV9 combines with J gene TRBJ1-2, with D uncertain. Germline lookup yields CDR1 SGDLS and CDR2 YYNGEE. This CDR3 is 13 amino acids long. Trimming shortened V by 0 bases and J by 4 bases, and 7 bases separated the two germline ends. CDR3 nucleotides: TGTGCCAGCAGCGTAGATTACAGCTATGGCTACACCTTC. Translated: CASSVDYSYGYTF.

The CDR3 spells CASSLDGVFRGDTQYF. In DNA, the CDR3 is TGTGCCAGCAGCTTGGATGGGGTGTTTCGAGGCGATACGCAGTATTTT. The chain couples TRBV5-5 to TRBJ2-3; no reliable D call. The CDR3 contains 16 residues. In germline, CDR1 is SGHKS, CDR2 YYEKEE (reference sequence). V lost 0 bases to trimming and J lost 6 bases, with 17 bases between them.

The chain joins TRBV5-1 to TRBJ2-1, with D perhaps matching TRBD2 (6 bases). V was pared by 0 bases and J by 7 bases, with 14 bases between. Germline V CDR1 and CDR2: SGHRS, YFSETQ. This CDR3 has 15 amino acids. The CDR3 DNA follows: TGCGCCAGCAGCTTGGGAGTGCGCGGGGTGAATGAGCAGTTCTTC. Residues: CASSLGVRGVNEQFF. The variable domain in full, with the rest retrieved from reference TRBV5-1 and TRBJ2-1, is KAGVTQTPRYLIKTRGQQVTLSCSPISGHRSVSWYQQTPGQGLQFLFEYFSETQRNKGNFPGRFSGRQFSNSRSEMNVSTLELGDSALYLCASSLGVRGVNEQFFGPGTRLTVL.

The V gene is TRBV15, the J gene TRBJ2-5; TRBD2 might be the D (5 bases). Germline values: CDR1 LNHNV, CDR2 YYDKDF (reference sequence). CDR3 length: 13 amino acids. V gave up 4 bases and J gave up 4 bases, with 10 bases separating them. The CDR3 DNA reads as TGTGCCACCAGCATCCTAGGAGGAGAGACCCAGTACTTC. Protein sequence: CATSILGGETQYF.

This chain links TRBV23-1 with TRBJ1-5, with D tentatively TRBD1 (6 bases). TRBV23-1 is known as an ORF, though its function is uncertain. The V gene lost 7 bases and the J gene lost 5 bases, with 15 bases spanning the gap. The CDR3 is 14 amino acids. This CDR3 is CASKQGRGYQPQHF. The CDR3 bases are TGCGCCAGCAAACAGGGTAGGGGATATCAGCCCCAGCATTTT.

This clone came up once. The rearrangement uses TRBV2 and TRBJ1-5; D perhaps matches TRBD1 (5 bases). V was shortened by 6 bases and J by 0 bases, with 12 bases between the two germline ends. This CDR3 comprises 15 residues. CDR1 and CDR2 (germline): SNHLY, FYNNEI. The CDR3, as DNA: TGTGCCAGCAGGGGCGCAGGGAATAGCAATCAGCCCCAGCATTTT. It specifies CASRGAGNSNQPQHF.

V gene TRBV28 combines with J gene TRBJ1-2, with D possibly being TRBD1 (6 bases). CDR3 length equals 15 residues. Per germline, CDR1 MDHEN and CDR2 SYDVKM. V lost 2 bases to trimming and J lost 4 bases, with 14 bases between them. CDR3 protein: CASSLPIGGRYGYTF. The CDR3 DNA follows: TGTGCCAGCAGTTTACCCATAGGGGGGCGCTATGGCTACACCTTC.

This chain joins TRBV19 and TRBJ1-1, with D possibly matching TRBD1 (5 bases). This CDR3 has 16 amino acids. Trimming pared 0 bases from V and 6 bases from J, leaving 17 bases between. Germline V lookup: CDR1 LNHDA, CDR2 SQIVND (reference sequence). The DNA of the CDR3 is TGTGCCAGTAGTATAGATGCGACGGGGCTGGGGGCTGAAGCTTTCTTT. Residues: CASSIDATGLGAEAFF.

V is TRBV30 and J is TRBJ1-4; 7 bases are shared with TRBD1. Germline assignment: CDR1 GTSNPN and CDR2 SVGIG (reference sequence). Unmatched junction bases numbered 6, after V lost 1 base and J lost 7 bases. The CDR3 contains 14 residues. Here the CDR3 reads CAWSATGEAEKLFF. CDR3 coding DNA: TGTGCCTGGAGTGCAACAGGGGAAGCTGAAAAACTGTTTTTT.

The chain joins TRBV11-3 to TRBJ1-1; the D is unclear. CDR3 length equals 12 residues. V lost 5 bases, J lost 7 bases, and 11 bases lay in between. Germline V gene lookup returns CDR1 SGHNT and CDR2 YENEEA. In DNA, the CDR3 is TGTGCCAGCAGCGCAGGACGGAGTGAAGCTTTCTTT. Residues: CASSAGRSEAFF.

The gene calls are TRBV9 and TRBJ1-6; TRBD1 agrees at 8 bases. Unmatched junction bases numbered 5, after V lost 2 bases and J lost 7 bases. CDR3 size: 15 residues. Per germline, CDR1 SGDLS and CDR2 YYNGEE. This CDR3 is CASSVLQGDNSPLHF. The CDR3 DNA is TGTGCCAGCAGCGTTCTACAGGGGGACAATTCACCCCTCCACTTT.

The V and J genes are TRBV2 and TRBJ2-5; 9 bases agree with TRBD2. V trimming: 6 bases; J trimming: 4 bases; junction bases outside the gene matches: 15. The CDR3 consists of 17 residues. Germline V lookup: CDR1 SNHLY, CDR2 FYNNEI. The CDR3 DNA is TGTGCCAGCAGCCACGGTCGGGGTAGCGGGAGATTAGAGACCCAGTACTTC. It specifies CASSHGRGSGRLETQYF.

The DNA for the CDR3 is TGTGCCAGTAGTAGGCAACAAACAGGGAACACTGAAGCTTTCTTT. It specifies CASSRQQTGNTEAFF. This chain joins TRBV19 and TRBJ1-1, with D perhaps TRBD1 (5 bases). V lost 4 bases to trimming and J lost 1 base, with 13 bases between them. Germline assignment: CDR1 LNHDA and CDR2 SQIVND (reference sequence). The CDR3 contains 15 residues.

J is TRBJ1-2 and V is TRBV5-1, with unresolved D. Germline V gives CDR1 SGHRS, CDR2 YFSETQ. The length of the CDR3 is 18 residues. V was pared by 1 base and J by 5 bases, with 24 bases between. The CDR3 is CASSLSPLVFPGRYGYTF. CDR3 sequence (DNA): TGCGCCAGCAGCTTGTCGCCCCTCGTCTTTCCGGGAAGGTATGGCTACACCTTC.

The chain uses TRBV29-1 and TRBJ1-2; D unclear. Germline CDR1 SQVTM, CDR2 ANQGSEA. CDR3 length equals 15 residues. V lost 7 bases and J 7 bases, leaving 25 bases between the germline ends. The CDR3 loop reads CSALGVVDNESGYTF. The CDR3 DNA sequence: TGCAGCGCCCTCGGGGTAGTAGACAACGAGAGTGGCTACACCTTC.

The chain carries TRBV6-7 and TRBJ1-2, with 8 nucleotides matching TRBD1. TRBV6-7 qualifies as an ORF whose function is uncertain. The junction had 14 bases not matched to a gene; V was cut back by 5 bases and J by 3 bases. This CDR3 region has 17 residues. The CDR3 protein is CASSLDRVLWGDYGYTF. The CDR3, as DNA: TGTGCCAGCAGTCTGGACAGGGTGCTCTGGGGTGACTATGGCTACACCTTC.